A selection of T cell receptor beta chains follows, all from one sample in a study of tumor-infiltrating lymphocytes in oesophageal squamous cell carcinoma. TCRdb re-called the PCR reads through MiXCR, storing one row per CDR3 protein. The sample carries fewer than 20,000 distinct CDR3 sequences, 44% recorded once. The material sequenced was blood. These TCRs come from a female donor with esophageal squamous cell carcinoma. CDR3s include the opening cysteine and the closing phenylalanine or tryptophan. Fields, in order: V gene, J gene, clone size, D gene, CDR3 protein, CDR3 DNA. The D gene is left open where the match is weak. The size entry is marked missing in some rows and otherwise reads once, few, many or a size class.

TRBV7-9	TRBJ2-7	NA	NA	CASSSLRWDEQYF	TGTGCCAGCAGCTCCCTCCGTTGGGACGAGCAGTACTTC
TRBV7-3	TRBJ2-6	NA	NA	CASSNLGTF	TGTGCCAGCAGCAACCTCGGGACTTTC
TRBV6-1	TRBJ2-7	many	NA	CASTLKGSSYEQYF	TGTGCCAGCACTCTAAAGGGCTCCTCCTACGAGCAGTACTTC
TRBV12-3/TRBV12-4	TRBJ2-3	medium-sized	NA	CASSLGEISTDTQYF	TGTGCCAGCAGTTTGGGGGAGATAAGCACAGATACGCAGTATTTT
TRBV6-6	TRBJ2-5	medium-sized	NA	CASSYSRVGETQYF	TGTGCCAGCAGTTACTCGAGGGTGGGAGAGACCCAGTACTTC
TRBV6-1	TRBJ1-6	NA	NA	CTSRVSGAGSYYEQYF	TGTACCAGCCGGGTTAGCGGGGCAGGGTCCTACTACGAGCAGTACTTT
TRBV6-1	TRBJ2-7	NA	TRBD1	CASRLGGDEQYF	TGTGCCAGCAGATTAGGGGGCGACGAGCAGTACTTC
TRBV12-3/TRBV12-4	TRBJ2-7	few	NA	CASSKRSYEQYF	TGTGCCAGCAGTAAAAGGTCCTACGAGCAGTACTTC
TRBV7-9	TRBJ1-2	few	NA	CASSSDHYGYTF	TGTGCCAGCAGCTCGGACCACTATGGCTACACCTTC
TRBV6-8	TRBJ2-3	NA	TRBD2	CASSYSSPRIAGGPDTQYF	TGTGCCAGCAGTTACTCCTCGCCGCGAATAGCGGGAGGGCCCGATACGCAGTATTTT
TRBV29-1	TRBJ2-2	NA	TRBD1	CSVVDRGLYTGELFF	TGCAGCGTTGTAGACAGGGGGCTTTACACCGGGGAGCTGTTTTTT
TRBV12-3/TRBV12-4	TRBJ2-5	NA	NA	CASSQQRGQYF	TGTGCCAGCAGCCAGCAAAGGGGCCAGTACTTC
TRBV10-3	TRBJ2-7	medium-sized	NA	CAINNSKGHEQYF	TGTGCCATTAACAACAGCAAGGGCCACGAGCAGTACTTC
TRBV7-3	TRBJ2-5	medium-sized	TRBD2	CASSLVAGLETQYF	TGTGCCAGCAGCTTAGTAGCGGGGTTGGAGACCCAGTACTTC
TRBV7-9	TRBJ2-1	NA	NA	CASSLALFRSYAQFF	TGTGCCAGCAGCTTAGCGTTGTTCAGATCCTACGCGCAGTTCTTC
TRBV6-1	TRBJ2-7	many	TRBD2	CASSPRTSRHEQYF	TGTGCCAGCAGTCCCCGGACTAGTCGCCACGAGCAGTACTTC
TRBV9	TRBJ1-1	NA	TRBD1	CASSPRQGITEAFF	TGTGCCAGCAGCCCCCGACAGGGCATCACTGAAGCTTTCTTT
TRBV19	TRBJ1-1	many	NA	CASSAARGTEAFF	TGTGCCAGTAGTGCTGCAAGGGGCACTGAAGCTTTCTTT
TRBV7-2	TRBJ2-1	NA	TRBD2	CASSYKREGRYEQFF	TGTGCCAGCAGCTACAAGCGGGAGGGCCGTTATGAGCAGTTCTTC
TRBV7-9	TRBJ2-4	few	NA	CASSLIGGGFAKNIQYF	TGTGCCAGCAGCTTAATCGGGGGTGGGTTTGCCAAAAACATTCAGTACTTC
TRBV11-2	TRBJ2-5	many	TRBD1	CASSSPGQNYNEQYF	TGTGCCAGCAGCTCCCCGGGACAGAACTACAATGAGCAGTACTTC
TRBV7-2	TRBJ2-4	NA	NA	CASSLSFLNIQYF	TGTGCTAGCAGCTTATCCTTTTTAAACATTCAGTACTTC